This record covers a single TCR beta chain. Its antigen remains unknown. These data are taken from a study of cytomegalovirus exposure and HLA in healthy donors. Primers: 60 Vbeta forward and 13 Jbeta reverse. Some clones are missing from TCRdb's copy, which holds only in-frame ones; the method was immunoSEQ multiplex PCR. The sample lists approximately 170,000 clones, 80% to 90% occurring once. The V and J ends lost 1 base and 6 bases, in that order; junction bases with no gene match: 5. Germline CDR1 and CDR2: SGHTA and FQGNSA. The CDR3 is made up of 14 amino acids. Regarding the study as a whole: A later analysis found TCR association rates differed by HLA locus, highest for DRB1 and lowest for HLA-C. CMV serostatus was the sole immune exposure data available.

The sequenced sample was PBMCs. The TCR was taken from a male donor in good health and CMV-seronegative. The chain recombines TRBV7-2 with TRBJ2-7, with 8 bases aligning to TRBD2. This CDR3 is CASSLEAGDSEQYF. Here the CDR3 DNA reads TGTGCCAGCAGCTTAGAAGCGGGAGACTCCGAGCAGTACTTC.